The rows below give T cell receptor beta chains drawn from one sample of a study of radiotherapy plus CTLA-4 blockade in lung cancer. Some clones are missing from TCRdb's copy, which holds only in-frame ones; the method was immunoSEQ multiplex PCR. The sample holds about 120,000 clones; around 90% are singletons and the top ten take 6.9%. The material was peripheral blood, obtained from a patient treated with radiotherapy plus ipilimumab. The receptors were sampled from a human donor with non-small cell lung cancer that progressed on radiotherapy plus ipilimumab. Both conserved end residues are part of each CDR3. Each record gives: D gene, CDR3 length, J gene, V gene, CDR3 protein, CDR3 DNA. D genes are given only for firm matches.

>TRBD2|15|TRBJ2-3|TRBV5-4
CASSLTSEVGDTQYF
TGTGCCAGCAGCTTGACTAGCGAGGTGGGAGATACGCAGTATTTT
>TRBD2|16|TRBJ2-1|TRBV5-6
CASSFIAGGRQNEQFF
TGTGCCAGCAGCTTTATAGCGGGAGGACGGCAGAATGAGCAGTTCTTC
>TRBD1|18|TRBJ2-7|TRBV7-9
CASSSTRKGQGVLLEQYF
TGTGCCAGCAGCTCAACGCGGAAGGGACAGGGGGTTTTGCTTGAGCAGTACTTC
>-|15|TRBJ2-7|TRBV11-2
CASRRGRQSSYEQYF
TGTGCCAGCAGACGGGGACGTCAGAGCTCCTACGAGCAGTACTTC
>TRBD1|14|TRBJ1-1|TRBV7-2
CASSLDRVGTEAFF
TGTGCCAGCAGCTTGGACAGGGTGGGCACTGAAGCTTTCTTT
>-|14|TRBJ2-2|TRBV18
CASSEMSNTGELFF
TGTGCCAGCTCAGAGATGTCGAACACCGGGGAGCTGTTTTTT
>TRBD2|15|TRBJ2-7|TRBV11-2
CASSPGRGLAGIPTF
TGTGCCAGCAGCCCCGGGAGAGGACTAGCGGGAATACCTACGTTC
>-|16|TRBJ2-6|TRBV6-6
CASSYPGSSGANVLTF
TGTGCCAGCAGTTACCCAGGTTCCTCTGGGGCCAACGTCCTGACTTTC
>-|13|TRBJ2-5|TRBV2
CASSGFGGETQYF
TGTGCCAGCAGTGGCTTTGGCGGAGAGACCCAGTACTTC
>-|15|TRBJ1-1|TRBV5-1
CASSSGQPWNTEAFF
TGCGCCAGCAGCTCCGGACAGCCTTGGAACACTGAAGCTTTCTTT
>TRBD2|16|TRBJ2-1|TRBV5-1
CASSLTGGVGKNEQFF
TGCGCCAGCAGCTTAACGGGAGGGGTGGGGAAAAATGAGCAGTTCTTC
>-|15|TRBJ1-5|TRBV2
CASTSTLSSNQPQHF
TGTGCCAGCACCTCGACGTTAAGTAGCAATCAGCCCCAGCATTTT
>-|13|TRBJ1-2|TRBV4-1
CASSQEAWGGYTF
TGCGCCAGCAGCCAAGAAGCTTGGGGGGGCTACACCTTC
>TRBD1|15|TRBJ2-2|TRBV18
CASSPAQGAVGELFF
TGTGCCAGCTCACCGGCGCAGGGGGCTGTCGGGGAGCTGTTTTTT